This T cell receptor (beta chain) was sequenced in a study of blood T cell repertoires in COVID-19. The wider study: COVID-19 samples, acute and convalescent, were from the United States, Italy and Spain. PBMCs, B-cell-depleted T cells, or T cells were the source of the cDNA or gDNA that made up the material.

This table comes from immunoSEQ multiplex PCR, and its TCRdb copy is limited to in-frame clones, with some not included. The table includes 220,000 or so clones, about 80% detected once. The specimen sequenced was peripheral blood. This TCR came from a woman aged 80 or over with acute or convalescent COVID-19.

The CDR3 reads CASSLGDRGRTEAFF. In DNA form, the CDR3 reads TGTGCCAGCAGCTTGGGAGACAGGGGTAGGACTGAAGCTTTCTTT. The rearrangement joins TRBV5-5 to TRBJ1-1; 8 positions match TRBD1. V lost 0 bases and J lost 5; bases outside the gene matches: 6. CDR1 SGHKS and CDR2 YYEKEE come from the germline V gene (reference sequence). This CDR3 has 15 amino acids.